The rows below give T cell receptor beta chains drawn from one sample of a study of CD8 T cells in Susac syndrome. Each CDR3 protein gets one entry after TCRdb re-called the immunoSEQ multiplex PCR reads with MiXCR. The sample has 150,000 to 200,000 distinct CDR3 sequences, around 93% seen once. The material sequenced was CD4+ T cells from PBMCs. The source is a human donor in good health. Each CDR3 is given with its conserved first and last residue. Expanded clones are given a class, and other clones once, few, many or no size at all.

v_call,clone_size,cdr3_aa
TRBV24-1,NA,CATSDYGTDSTDTQYF
TRBV20-1,NA,CSARKQGRLYEQYF
TRBV6-2/TRBV6-3,NA,CASRHGRVGTEAFF
TRBV7-2,NA,CASSFRQGRGNEQFF
TRBV3-1,NA,CASSPRQGEGNTIYF
TRBV6-6,NA,CASSYSSSIQETQYF
TRBV30,once,CAWSVSRANQPQHF
TRBV5-1,NA,CASSNGGLLVGGYTF
TRBV30,NA,CAWSIGNTIYF
TRBV20-1,NA,CSARDWASGGLDTQYF
TRBV28,NA,CASSFSGGLGTVEETQYF
TRBV9,NA,CASSSGGSYNEQFF
TRBV6-5,NA,CASSYLNEQFF
TRBV6-5,NA,CASSYLGAGVEDTQYF
TRBV9,NA,CASSVTGGAMSRSTEAFF
TRBV6-5,NA,CASRPTERLTGELFF
TRBV6-2/TRBV6-3,NA,CASSSPGTITFEQFF
TRBV7-2,NA,CASSLAGTSGASDTQYF
TRBV6-5,NA,CASSNSPYQPQHF
TRBV15,NA,CATSREAKAGYTF
TRBV5-1,once,CASSLGGSAREQYF
TRBV30,NA,CAWSASGNYGYTF
TRBV5-6,NA,CASSLSAEKVDTQYF
TRBV2,NA,CASSQPPRTQGDEQFF
TRBV12-3/TRBV12-4,NA,CASRPGPGGANVLTF
TRBV30,NA,CALNGQGSVGANVLTF
TRBV18,NA,CASSPPSQRGTDTQYF
TRBV9,once,CASSALLAGGSDTQYF
TRBV18,NA,CASSPPRTGGINEQYF
TRBV3-1,NA,CASSLREPGNTIYF
TRBV6-5,NA,CASSPDRANQPQHF
TRBV12-3/TRBV12-4,once,CASTLARENQPQHF
TRBV29-1,NA,CSVEGGQGRTYQETQYF
TRBV11-1,NA,CASSHRTGGKETQYF
TRBV5-1,once,CASSLVLAGSTDTQYF
TRBV12-3/TRBV12-4,NA,CASGRDNYGYTF
TRBV5-8,once,CASRPSPGHHF
TRBV7-9,once,CASGALAGAYNEQFF
TRBV19,once,CASSERDTQYF
TRBV7-3,NA,CASSFRGGDTEAFF
TRBV5-1,NA,CASSLGDRGGQETQYF
TRBV11-2,NA,CASSLGLGEGNQPQHF
TRBV7-2,NA,CASSSRTSGRDTQYF
TRBV3-1,NA,CASSLLGTGRNTEAFF
TRBV5-1,NA,CASSLGDRPNQPQHF
TRBV5-1,NA,CASSARLADNEQFF
TRBV28,NA,CASSFGGGEQFF
TRBV19,NA,CASSAEQGGETQYF
TRBV5-1,NA,CASSLGGPPYEQYF
TRBV10-3,NA,CAISDGTLGGYTF
TRBV2,NA,CASRVGDTQYF
TRBV3-1,NA,CASSQDTQGDQALHF
TRBV7-2,NA,CASSLDRPSYNEQFF
TRBV5-1,NA,CASSFTTGMNTEAFF
TRBV6-5,NA,CASQGRVGGEQFF
TRBV29-1,once,CSAEDTDRGGAFF